One T cell receptor (beta chain) is described in this entry. This entry is derived from a study of radiation and T cells in renal cell carcinoma. Trimming left V 5 bases short and J 7 bases short, with 11 bases between. This CDR3 has 12 amino acids. CDR1 and CDR2 from the germline V gene are MDHEN and SYDVKM. The time point was: blood 2 weeks post-SBRT. Treatment reported: 15 Gy SBRT to primary tumor, nephrectomy 4 weeks later. The tumor was a clear cell renal cell carcinoma. Using immunoSEQ multiplex PCR, the repertoire was profiled, and TCRdb retains in-frame clones only, with some absent. The table lists some 120,000 clones, 88% of them singletons.

The sequence was obtained from a woman aged 65 to 85 with renal cell carcinoma. The V call is TRBV28, the J call TRBJ1-2; D gene ambiguous. The sample was blood, taken from a patient whose treatment included radiotherapy and nephrectomy. CDR3 DNA sequence: TGTGCCAGCAGTCATCTTCAGGCTGGCTACACCTTC. Its protein is CASSHLQAGYTF.